A selection of T cell receptor beta chains follows, all from one sample in a study of cytomegalovirus exposure and HLA in healthy donors. Libraries were prepared by immunoSEQ multiplex PCR; TCRdb keeps only in-frame clonotypes and omits some of them. The table includes about 170,000 clones, about four fifths detected once. Input material: PBMCs. These receptors all come from a woman in her 50s in good health and CMV-seropositive. Both conserved end residues are part of each CDR3. D genes are given only for firm matches. Size tells how often a clone was seen (once, few, many) or the class of an expanded clone, and some rows leave it out.

CDR3 DNA,CDR3 protein,D gene,clone size,V gene,J gene
TGTGCCACCAGCAGGTCCCGCGGGAGTATAAATGAGCAGTTCTTC,CATSRSRGSINEQFF,TRBD2,-,TRBV15,TRBJ2-1
TGTGCCAGCAGCACTGATTCGCCCTACGAGCAGTACTTC,CASSTDSPYEQYF,-,-,TRBV11-2,TRBJ2-7
TGTGCCAGCACCGCAAGGGACAGGGGAGGGTATGGCTACACCTTC,CASTARDRGGYGYTF,TRBD1,-,TRBV6-6,TRBJ1-2
TGTGCCAGCAGCCCGGGGGAGGGGGGGTCCAATGAGCAGTTCTTC,CASSPGEGGSNEQFF,-,-,TRBV28,TRBJ2-1
TGTGCCAGCAGTCGTCGCCTTCGGGGTAGCTCCTATAATTCACCCCTCCACTTT,CASSRRLRGSSYNSPLHF,-,-,TRBV27,TRBJ1-6
TGCAGCGTCGTGGGCAGGGACGAGCAGTACTTC,CSVVGRDEQYF,-,-,TRBV29-1,TRBJ2-7
TGCAGTGCTAGACGGACAGTCCAGTACTTC,CSARRTVQYF,-,-,TRBV20-1,TRBJ2-7
TGCGCCAGCAGCCAAGCTAGAAGTTATGAGCAGTTCTTC,CASSQARSYEQFF,-,once,TRBV4-3,TRBJ2-1
TGCGCCAGCAGCCAAGGGAGAGCACGACGAGAGACCCAGTACTTC,CASSQGRARRETQYF,-,-,TRBV4-3,TRBJ2-5
TGTGCCAGCAAATTGGACAGGCAGAACACTGAAGCTTTCTTT,CASKLDRQNTEAFF,TRBD1,-,TRBV7-9,TRBJ1-1
TGCGCCAGCAGCCAACTACCCGACCGGACATCCTATGGCTACACCTTC,CASSQLPDRTSYGYTF,-,-,TRBV4-3,TRBJ1-2
TGTGCCAGGTTGGGCCGTCCTTGTCGTGACACCTTC,CARLGRPCRDTF,-,once,TRBV28,TRBJ1-2
TGTGCCAGCAGCTTAGTTGAGGCTCGCTCTGGAAACACCATATATTTT,CASSLVEARSGNTIYF,-,-,TRBV7-8,TRBJ1-3
TGTGCCAGCAGCTTAGGAAGGGGTCGAGCAGATACGCAGTATTTT,CASSLGRGRADTQYF,-,-,TRBV7-2,TRBJ2-3
TGTGCCAGCAGGGTAGAGGCCAGATCCTATGGCTACACCTTC,CASRVEARSYGYTF,-,-,TRBV28,TRBJ1-2
TGTGCCAGCTCGCCGCAAAAGGGGACTAGCGGAACCGGGGAGCTGTTTTTT,CASSPQKGTSGTGELFF,TRBD2,-,TRBV18,TRBJ2-2
TGCGCCAGCAGCTGGGGTTCCCGGGAGATCTATGGCTACACCTTC,CASSWGSREIYGYTF,-,-,TRBV5-1,TRBJ1-2
TGCGCCAGCAGTCATGGGGGCCTAGCCAAAAACATTCAGTACTTC,CASSHGGLAKNIQYF,-,-,TRBV23-1,TRBJ2-4
TGTGCCAGCAGCCAAGATCCTCGACAGGACTCTGGAAACACCATATATTTT,CASSQDPRQDSGNTIYF,-,-,TRBV4-2,TRBJ1-3
TGTGCCAGTAGTATCAAAGGACTAGCGGCTGGCTACGAGCAGTACTTC,CASSIKGLAAGYEQYF,TRBD2,-,TRBV19,TRBJ2-7
TGTGCCAGTAAACAGTATAACTCGAATCAGCCCCAGCATTTT,CASKQYNSNQPQHF,-,-,TRBV19,TRBJ1-5
TGTGCCAGCAGCTCTTATTTGACAGTCCTCGATCCCCAGCATTTT,CASSSYLTVLDPQHF,-,-,TRBV5-5,TRBJ1-5
TGTGCCAGCAGTTCCGACTACGGGAGGGTTTACGAGCAGTACTTC,CASSSDYGRVYEQYF,TRBD2,-,TRBV27,TRBJ2-7
TGTGCCAGCTTTGGACAGGGAGGGGAAAAACTGTTTTTT,CASFGQGGEKLFF,TRBD1,-,TRBV2,TRBJ1-4
TGTGCCAGCTCCAGGACTAGCAACGAGCAGTACTTC,CASSRTSNEQYF,TRBD2,-,TRBV2,TRBJ2-7
TGTGCCAGTCAAGCACTTAATAGCAATCAGCCCCAGCATTTT,CASQALNSNQPQHF,-,-,TRBV19,TRBJ1-5
TGTGCCAGCAGTTACACATGGGGCGACAATGAAAAACTGTTTTTT,CASSYTWGDNEKLFF,-,-,TRBV6-5,TRBJ1-4
TGTGCCAGCAGCTTAGAGCAGGGGGACGAGCAGTACTTC,CASSLEQGDEQYF,TRBD1,-,TRBV11-3,TRBJ2-7
TGTGCCAGCAGCTCATCTAGCGGGGGGGCCTCTGGGGCCAACGTCCTGACTTTC,CASSSSSGGASGANVLTF,TRBD2,-,TRBV5-4,TRBJ2-6
TGTGCCAGCAGCACCGTACGGAGGGACCCCCTAACAGATACGCAGTATTTT,CASSTVRRDPLTDTQYF,-,-,TRBV7-9,TRBJ2-3
TGTGCCAGTAGTATTTTTGCGGGAGTTACCGGGGAGCTGTTTTTT,CASSIFAGVTGELFF,TRBD2,-,TRBV19,TRBJ2-2
TGTGCCCCCAGCAGTTCAACATTGATGGGCAGTTCCTACTTC,CAPSSSTLMGSSYF,-,-,TRBV27,TRBJ2-5
TGTGCCAGCAGTCTAGGACTAGTAACCTCCTACGAGCAGTACTTC,CASSLGLVTSYEQYF,TRBD2,-,TRBV27,TRBJ2-7
TGTGCCAGCAGCTTAGGGGCTAGCGGGAGTCGTGAGCAGTTCTTC,CASSLGASGSREQFF,TRBD2,-,TRBV7-2,TRBJ2-1
TGTGCCAGTTCAGGTTACCTCACCGGGGAGCTGTTTTTT,CASSGYLTGELFF,-,-,TRBV7-2,TRBJ2-2
TGTGCCAGCAGCGCACCGGACGGGGATGAAAAACTGTTTTTT,CASSAPDGDEKLFF,-,-,TRBV7-6,TRBJ1-4
TGTGCCAGCAGCACTACTAGCGACGAGCAGTTCTTC,CASSTTSDEQFF,TRBD2,-,TRBV11-2,TRBJ2-1
TGTGCCAGCAGCCCTGGACTGATTGGCTACACCTTC,CASSPGLIGYTF,-,-,TRBV7-9,TRBJ1-2
TGCGCCAGCAGTTCGGGACTGTCCTACGAGCAGTACTTC,CASSSGLSYEQYF,-,-,TRBV10-2,TRBJ2-7
TGTGCCACCCGAGGGACTAGCGGGGGACCGACCCCAGATACGCAGTATTTT,CATRGTSGGPTPDTQYF,TRBD2,few,TRBV5-4,TRBJ2-3